This is a list of T cell receptor beta chains from one sample in a study of shared clonotypes between healthy human individuals. The table came from immunoSEQ multiplex PCR; TCRdb's copy has only in-frame clones and leaves some out. The data hold some 2,500,000 clones, with under 95% observed a single time. Sequenced sample: naive CD4+ T cells from PBMCs. These receptors were collected from a man aged 18 to 30 in good health. Some clones in this sample may be carry-over from other donors' samples. The CDR3 runs from the conserved cysteine through the conserved F or W. The D gene is left open where the match is weak.

j_gene,d_gene,v_gene,CDR3aa,CDR3nt
TRBJ1-2,NA,TRBV15,CATSRVRRGAYGYTF,TGTGCCACCAGCAGAGTCAGGCGGGGGGCCTATGGCTACACCTTC
TRBJ1-2,NA,TRBV2,CASIEQSNYGYTF,TGTGCCAGCATTGAACAGTCGAACTATGGCTACACCTTC
TRBJ2-5,NA,TRBV5-4,CASSFGLGGTAQETQYF,TGTGCCAGCAGCTTTGGCTTAGGGGGGACAGCCCAAGAGACCCAGTACTTC
TRBJ1-5,TRBD1,TRBV19,CASSIWDRGHQPQHF,TGTGCCAGTAGTATTTGGGACAGGGGGCATCAGCCCCAGCATTTT
TRBJ2-3,NA,TRBV7-3,CASSPPGRTDTQYF,TGTGCCAGCAGCCCACCAGGGAGGACAGATACGCAGTATTTT
TRBJ2-7,NA,TRBV29-1,CSVVDGIYEQYF,TGCAGCGTTGTAGACGGTATCTACGAGCAGTACTTC
TRBJ2-7,NA,TRBV6-5,CASSRPGFRSPEQYF,TGTGCCAGCAGTCGCCCGGGGTTTCGGAGCCCCGAGCAGTACTTC
TRBJ2-7,TRBD2,TRBV5-1,CASTPQLAGGLYEQYF,TGCGCCAGCACCCCCCAGCTAGCGGGAGGTCTCTACGAGCAGTACTTC
TRBJ1-3,NA,TRBV19,CASSIPTVRSGNTIYF,TGTGCCAGTAGTATACCGACGGTACGCTCTGGAAACACCATATATTTT
TRBJ1-3,NA,TRBV5-1,CASSLAGGADTIYF,TGCGCCAGCAGCTTGGCCGGGGGCGCAGACACCATATATTTT
TRBJ2-3,NA,TRBV11-3,CASSLGGRFVSGGTDTQYF,TGTGCCAGCAGCTTAGGAGGGCGGTTTGTCAGCGGTGGCACAGATACGCAGTATTTT
TRBJ2-5,TRBD2,TRBV7-2,CASTLPGLAGEVETQYF,TGTGCCAGCACCCTCCCGGGACTAGCGGGAGAGGTAGAGACCCAGTACTTC
TRBJ1-2,NA,TRBV7-2,CASTPRGGGGTGYTF,TGTGCCAGCACCCCCCGGGGGGGCGGAGGGACGGGCTACACCTTC
TRBJ2-1,NA,TRBV7-9,CASSLALGFYNEQFF,TGTGCCAGCAGCTTAGCGCTGGGTTTCTACAATGAGCAGTTCTTC
TRBJ2-1,TRBD2,TRBV27,CASNSLGGSFLNEQFF,TGTGCCAGCAACTCCCTGGGGGGGAGTTTCTTGAATGAGCAGTTCTTC
TRBJ1-3,TRBD1,TRBV6-1,CASRRQGTGNTIYF,TGTGCCAGCAGACGACAGGGAACAGGAAACACCATATATTTT
TRBJ2-1,NA,TRBV6-1,CASSAEGLTYNEQFF,TGTGCCAGCAGTGCGGAGGGCCTTACCTACAATGAGCAGTTCTTC
TRBJ1-1,NA,TRBV6-5,CASSKTNTEAFF,TGTGCCAGCAGTAAGACAAACACTGAAGCTTTCTTT
TRBJ2-2,NA,TRBV5-1,CASSERVPNTGELFF,TGCGCCAGCAGCGAACGTGTCCCGAACACCGGGGAGCTGTTTTTT